Shown below are 4 T cell receptor beta chains from a single sample sequenced in a study of blood T cell repertoires in COVID-19. The assay was immunoSEQ multiplex PCR, and TCRdb's table has in-frame clones only and misses some. Here the sample spans 35,000 to 40,000 clones, roughly 90% being singletons. Sequenced input: peripheral blood. These receptors came from a man in his 70s with acute or convalescent COVID-19.

This clone showed up just a few times. The rearrangement uses TRBV20-1 and TRBJ2-5; no reliable D call. The germline V gene has CDR1 DFQATT and CDR2 SNEGSKA (reference sequence). This CDR3 comprises 10 residues. V shed 5 bases and J shed 6 bases, with 7 bases lying between them. CDR3 residues: CSALAKTQYF. For the CDR3, the DNA is TGCAGTGCTTTGGCAAAGACCCAGTACTTC.

V and J are TRBV11-2 and TRBJ2-1; the D is unclear. Looked up from germline, CDR1 is SGHAT and CDR2 is FQNNGV. This CDR3 region has 14 residues. V lost 6 bases to trimming and J lost 10 bases, with 19 bases between them. The CDR3 protein is CASSPTRGAREQFF. CDR3 DNA: TGTGCCAGCAGTCCCACCCGCGGCGCAAGGGAGCAGTTCTTC.

V gene TRBV28 combines with J gene TRBJ2-7; 10 bases agree with TRBD1. This CDR3 comprises 17 residues. V trimming: 8 bases; J trimming: 7 bases; junction bases outside the gene matches: 20. Germline V gives CDR1 MDHEN, CDR2 SYDVKM. The CDR3 protein is CASGLDHYGTGVREQYF. The CDR3 bases are TGTGCCAGCGGCTTGGACCATTACGGGACAGGGGTGCGGGAGCAGTACTTC.

V and J are TRBV7-2 and TRBJ2-7, with 9 bases matching TRBD1. From germline, CDR1 is SGHTA and CDR2 FQGNSA. With V trimmed by 5 bases and J by 6 bases, 11 bases remained unmatched. CDR3 length: 15 residues. The CDR3 nucleotides read TGTGCCAGCAGCCCACGGACAGGGGTGCAATCCGAGCAGTACTTC. This gives the protein CASSPRTGVQSEQYF.